This TCR beta chain is from a study of lung T cells in sarcoidosis with Löfgren's syndrome. CDR1 is LNHDA, CDR2 SQIVND, per germline (reference sequence). CDR3 length: 14 amino acids. Between the trimmed V and J ends, which lost 6 bases and 3 bases, there was a span of 14 bases. This clonotype was found many times. MiXCR, applied by TCRdb to the reads, yields one record per CDR3 protein. The sample has about 20,000 distinct CDR3 sequences, roughly 22% seen once. The receptor comes from a human donor with sarcoidosis (Löfgren's syndrome or another form), or a control subject (not recorded which). V is TRBV19 and J is TRBJ2-5, with D perhaps matching TRBD1 or TRBD2 (6 bases each). Sequenced material: CD4+ T cells from PBMCs. The CDR3 region is CASSRGTKEETQYF. The CDR3 DNA reads as TGTGCCAGTAGCCGCGGGACAAAGGAAGAGACCCAGTACTTC.